These T cell receptor beta chains were read from a single sample in a study of cytomegalovirus exposure and HLA in healthy donors. The assay was immunoSEQ multiplex PCR, and TCRdb's table has in-frame clones only and misses some. Of roughly 60,000 clones in the sample, almost 97% are singletons; the top ten hold 1% to 1.5%. Sequencing was carried out using PBMCs. These receptors came from a woman under 30 in good health and CMV-seronegative. The CDR3 runs from the conserved cysteine through the conserved F or W. The D gene is left open where the match is weak. Clone size is stated in some rows and not others, as once, few, many or a class when expanded.

clone_size	j_call	v_call	cdr3_length	d_call	cdr3_nt	cdr3_aa
.	TRBJ1-1	TRBV18	16	.	TGTGCCAGCTCACCGACCCCGGACAGAGCGAACACTGAAGCTTTCTTT	CASSPTPDRANTEAFF
.	TRBJ2-3	TRBV2	13	TRBD2	TGTGCCAGCAGTGGGGGACTAGCCGCCTCCGGGGATTTT	CASSGGLAASGDF
.	TRBJ2-7	TRBV18	14	.	TGTGCCAGCTCACCGGGACGGACTACCTACGAGCAGTACTTC	CASSPGRTTYEQYF
once	TRBJ1-6	TRBV30	15	.	TGTGCCTGGAACAAACGGGGGGGTGCGAATTCACCCCTCCACTTT	CAWNKRGGANSPLHF
.	TRBJ2-2	TRBV11-2	17	TRBD2	TGTGCCAGCAGCTCGCTAGCGGGGCCGGGGGGGACCGGGGAGCTGTTTTTT	CASSSLAGPGGTGELFF
.	TRBJ1-2	TRBV7-8	18	.	TGTGCCAGCAGCTTAGCAAGGCCATCAGGGCCCAGGGTCTATGGCTACACCTTC	CASSLARPSGPRVYGYTF
.	TRBJ2-7	TRBV7-8	14	.	TGTGCCAGCAGCCCCCCGCAGGCCCACTACGAGCAGTACTTC	CASSPPQAHYEQYF
.	TRBJ2-1	TRBV15	14	.	TGTGCCACCAGGTCTCCCTGGGGGGGCGATGAGCAGTTCTTC	CATRSPWGGDEQFF
.	TRBJ2-3	TRBV28	15	.	TGTGCCAGCAGTTTAAACCCAGCGGCGACAGATACGCAGTATTTT	CASSLNPAATDTQYF
once	TRBJ2-7	TRBV7-8	15	TRBD1	TGTGCCAGCAGCCAACGACGGGACAGTGGCTACGAGCAGTACTTC	CASSQRRDSGYEQYF
.	TRBJ2-7	TRBV6-1	14	TRBD2	TGTGCCAGCAGTGGGACTAGCGGCTCCTACGAGCAGTACTTC	CASSGTSGSYEQYF
.	TRBJ2-7	TRBV28	14	TRBD2	TGTGCCATCTCCCGCGGGGGGAGGCCCTACGAGCAGTACTTC	CAISRGGRPYEQYF
.	TRBJ2-5	TRBV5-1	15	.	TGCGCCAGCAGCCCACCGGCCCCCCCCGGGGAGACCCAGTACTTC	CASSPPAPPGETQYF
.	TRBJ1-2	TRBV7-9	14	.	TGTGCCAGCAGCCCCTCGCCGGGTGACTATGGCTACACCTTC	CASSPSPGDYGYTF
.	TRBJ2-7	TRBV6-1	14	TRBD1	TGTGCCAGCAGTGCGCGACAGGGGGCCTACGAGCAGTACTTC	CASSARQGAYEQYF
once	TRBJ2-7	TRBV6-5	13	.	TGTGCCAGCAGTTACGGTGAGGGCTACGAGCAGTACTTC	CASSYGEGYEQYF
.	TRBJ2-1	TRBV9	16	TRBD2	TGTGCCAGCAGCGTAGCCCTTGCGGGGGCCTACAATGAGCAGTTCTTC	CASSVALAGAYNEQFF
.	TRBJ2-5	TRBV11-2	11	.	TGTGCCAGCAGCTCCAGGGAGACCCAGTACTTC	CASSSRETQYF
.	TRBJ2-1	TRBV7-2	19	TRBD2	TGTGCCAGCAGCCAGGGGGGACTAGCGGGAGGGCCGATCTACAATGAGCAGTTCTTC	CASSQGGLAGGPIYNEQFF
.	TRBJ1-4	TRBV2	15	TRBD1	TGTGCCAGCAGGACGAGACAGGGGTTTAGTGAAAAACTGTTTTTT	CASRTRQGFSEKLFF
.	TRBJ1-4	TRBV15	16	TRBD1	TGTGCCACCAGCAAGGGACAGGGGTCCACTAATGAAAAACTGTTTTTT	CATSKGQGSTNEKLFF
.	TRBJ2-2	TRBV28	15	TRBD2	TGTGCCAGCAGTCCCCTAGCGGGAGGAACCGGGGAGCTGTTTTTT	CASSPLAGGTGELFF
.	TRBJ2-3	TRBV9	14	TRBD1	TGTGCCAGCAGCGACGACAGGGGGGGAGATACGCAGTATTTT	CASSDDRGGDTQYF
.	TRBJ2-7	TRBV28	15	TRBD1	TGTGCCAGCAGGTCGGGACAGGGGGAAGGCTACGAGCAGTACTTC	CASRSGQGEGYEQYF
.	TRBJ1-5	TRBV6-5	15	TRBD1	TGTGCCAGCAGACAACAGGGGGGGAGCAATCAGCCCCAGCATTTT	CASRQQGGSNQPQHF
.	TRBJ2-1	TRBV7-2	15	.	TGTGCCAGCACCATTGGGGGCCCCTCCTACAATGAGCAGTTCTTC	CASTIGGPSYNEQFF
.	TRBJ2-7	TRBV19	14	.	TGTGCCAGTAGTACCACGGGGGACTCCTACGAGCAGTACTTC	CASSTTGDSYEQYF
once	TRBJ1-3	TRBV28	13	.	TGTGCCAGCAGTTTACCAGGTGGAAACACCATATATTTT	CASSLPGGNTIYF
.	TRBJ2-7	TRBV7-8	14	.	TGTGCCAGCAGCGAGAGGACAGCCTTCTACGAGCAGTACTTC	CASSERTAFYEQYF
.	TRBJ2-7	TRBV11-2	15	.	TGTGCCAGCAGCCTAGTGGGAGACTACCTCCTCAAGCAGTACTTC	CASSLVGDYLLKQYF
.	TRBJ2-1	TRBV7-9	15	.	TGTGCCAGCAGCCTGTACAGGGACCCCTACAATGAGCAGTTCTTC	CASSLYRDPYNEQFF
.	TRBJ1-5	TRBV28	15	TRBD1	TGTGCCAGCAGTTTAGGGGACAGGAGCAATCAGCCCCAGCATTTT	CASSLGDRSNQPQHF
.	TRBJ2-5	TRBV15	17	TRBD2	TGTGCCACCAGCCCGGGACTAGCGGCCTTAAGGTGGGAGACCCAGTACTTC	CATSPGLAALRWETQYF
.	TRBJ2-5	TRBV7-2	16	TRBD2	TGTGCCAGCAGCTTAGGGGTAGCGGGGGAGGGGGAGACCCAGTACTTC	CASSLGVAGEGETQYF
.	TRBJ1-6	TRBV28	20	.	TGTGCCAGCAGTTTAAAGGCCCCGGGGGGCTTGACATTGCGGAATTCACCCCTCCACTTT	CASSLKAPGGLTLRNSPLHF
.	TRBJ2-7	TRBV28	13	.	TGTGCCAGCAGGGGTGGACAAACCTACGAGCAGTACTTC	CASRGGQTYEQYF
.	TRBJ2-7	TRBV11-2	14	.	TGTGCCAGCAGCTTAGAGCCCTCGGGGTACGAGCAGTACTTC	CASSLEPSGYEQYF
once	TRBJ1-2	TRBV7-5	15	.	TGTGCCAGAAGCCCCTCCGGGACACTCTCCTATGGCTACACCTTC	CARSPSGTLSYGYTF
.	TRBJ2-1	TRBV4-3	16	TRBD2	TGCGCCAGCACCACCCGGGGGGGGGTTCCCTACAATGAGCAGTTCTTC	CASTTRGGVPYNEQFF
.	TRBJ1-4	TRBV5-1	16	.	TGCGCCAGCACCCGGATCCCTGGGACTCTGGAAGAAAAACTGTTTTTT	CASTRIPGTLEEKLFF
.	TRBJ2-7	TRBV25-1	16	TRBD1	TGTGCCAGCAGTGACCCGGGGGACAGGGGGCTCGACGAGCAGTACTTC	CASSDPGDRGLDEQYF
once	TRBJ2-4	TRBV6-1	17	TRBD2	TGTGCCAGCAGTGAACGGTTTTTTGGGGGGGAACTGAACATTCAGTACTTC	CASSERFFGGELNIQYF
.	TRBJ1-3	TRBV10-2	12	.	TGCGCCAGCAGGGCAGGCCGAAACACCATATATTTT	CASRAGRNTIYF
.	TRBJ1-1	TRBV5-1	12	.	TGCGCCAGCAGCCTGGGGGCCGGTGAAGCTTTCTTT	CASSLGAGEAFF
.	TRBJ2-5	TRBV6-1	18	TRBD2	TGTGCCAGCAGTGAGAGTTGGTTTAGCGGGATAGGGAGGGAGACCCAGTACTTC	CASSESWFSGIGRETQYF
.	TRBJ2-7	TRBV20-1	11	.	TGCAGTGCTAGAGGCCCCCGGGAGCAGTACTTC	CSARGPREQYF
.	TRBJ2-1	TRBV5-1	16	.	TGCGCCAGCAGCTTGGGCACGGGACTCATCTACAATGAGCAGTTCTTC	CASSLGTGLIYNEQFF
.	TRBJ2-7	TRBV6-1	14	TRBD1	TGTGCCAGCAGCAGGGACAGGATCCCCTTCGAGCAGTACTTC	CASSRDRIPFEQYF
.	TRBJ2-1	TRBV5-6	15	TRBD1	TGTGCCAGCAGCTTTTCCCTTCGGACAGGGACTGAGCAGTTCTTC	CASSFSLRTGTEQFF
.	TRBJ2-5	TRBV19	14	TRBD1	TGTGCCAGTAGTATATCAGGGGGATACGAGACCCAGTACTTC	CASSISGGYETQYF